Listed here are 24 T cell receptor beta chains from one sample, sequenced in a study of shared T cell receptors in the human thymus. Libraries were prepared by immunoSEQ multiplex PCR; TCRdb keeps only in-frame clonotypes and omits some of them. Here the sample spans approximately 660,000 clones, more than 75% being singletons. These records were also assigned to another study, of human thymus T cells.

Sequencing was done on a sample of thymocytes. These receptors came from a boy under two years old with a congenital heart defect.

In this sample, this clone turned up a few times. The J gene is TRBJ2-3, the V gene TRBV29-1, with D perhaps matching TRBD2 (5 bases). Trimming left V 7 bases short and J 9 bases short, with 14 bases between. Germline V gene lookup returns CDR1 SQVTM and CDR2 ANQGSEA. There are 11 residues in the CDR3. In DNA form, the CDR3 reads TGCAGCGGGGAAGGAGGAGAGACGCAGTATTTT. Amino acids: CSGEGGETQYF.

The rearrangement uses TRBV14 and TRBJ2-3; 7 bases are shared with TRBD2. The CDR3 is made up of 17 amino acids. Looked up from germline, CDR1 is SGHDN and CDR2 is FVKESK. The J segment lost 3 bases and the V segment lost 1 base, leaving 10 bases of the junction unmatched. The CDR3 sequence: CASSQARGGEATDTQYF. The CDR3 nucleotides are TGTGCCAGCAGCCAAGCCCGTGGGGGGGAGGCGACAGATACGCAGTATTTT.

In this sample, this clone turned up a few times. V is TRBV14 and J is TRBJ1-1; a possible D gene is TRBD1 (5 bases). The CDR3 spans 15 residues. CDR1 is SGHDN, CDR2 FVKESK, per germline. The V end was cut by 0 bases, the J end by 2 bases, with 10 bases between. DNA for the CDR3: TGTGCCAGCAGCCAAGACGGACACACAAACACTGAAGCTTTCTTT. Amino acid sequence: CASSQDGHTNTEAFF.

V usage is TRBV19 and J usage is TRBJ2-3, with 7 bases that match TRBD2. Germline lookup yields CDR1 LNHDA and CDR2 SQIVND (reference sequence). The CDR3 has 16 residues. J lost 5 bases, V lost 5 bases, and 13 bases had no gene match. The CDR3 loop is CASSPAGRESGDTQYF. CDR3 DNA sequence: TGTGCCAGTAGTCCCGCGGGGCGGGAGTCGGGAGATACGCAGTATTTT.

The chain has TRBV5-4 and TRBJ2-7, with TRBD2 identical over 7 bases. Germline loops: CDR1 SGHNT, CDR2 YYREEE (reference sequence). The CDR3 totals 17 residues. Unmatched junction bases numbered 12, after V lost 2 bases and J lost 1 base. CDR3 amino acids: CASSLAGPKGSSYEQYF. The CDR3 DNA is TGTGCCAGCAGCTTAGCGGGACCGAAGGGTAGTTCCTACGAGCAGTACTTC.

This chain uses TRBV7-9 with TRBJ1-4; no reliable D call. V was pared by 1 base and J by 0 bases, with 9 bases between. This CDR3 spans 16 amino acids. Germline V gene data show CDR1 as SEHNR and CDR2 as FQNEAQ (reference sequence). CDR3 protein: CASSLVSRTTNEKLFF. Written as DNA, the CDR3 is TGTGCCAGCAGCTTAGTATCCAGAACAACTAATGAAAAACTGTTTTTT.

V usage is TRBV27 and J usage is TRBJ2-5; 12 bases are shared with TRBD2. The V segment lost 5 bases and the J segment 2 bases; nucleotides outside the gene matches: 3. CDR1 and CDR2 from the germline V gene are MNHEY and SMNVEV (reference sequence). CDR3 size: 15 residues. The CDR3 coding sequence is TGTGCCAGCAGTCCCGGGACTAGCGGGCAAGAGACCCAGTACTTC. Residues: CASSPGTSGQETQYF.

The rearrangement joins TRBV27 to TRBJ2-1; tentatively, D is TRBD2 (6 bases). V was trimmed by 5 bases and J by 10 bases, leaving 21 bases between them. The CDR3 runs to 15 residues. Germline V gene sequence: CDR1 MNHEY, CDR2 SMNVEV (reference sequence). Here the CDR3 DNA reads TGTGCCAGCAGTCGCGGGACTGGAGGGAAGGGGGAGCAGTTCTTC. It codes for CASSRGTGGKGEQFF.

This rearrangement joins TRBV5-3 to TRBJ2-7, with 9 bases that match TRBD1. TRBV5-3 is marked as an open reading frame, function uncertain. The CDR3 runs 16 residues. The V segment lost 4 bases and the J segment 0 bases; nucleotides outside the gene matches: 8. The CDR3 DNA reads as TGTGCCAGAAGCAAGCCCCGGGACAGGGCCTCCTACGAGCAGTACTTC. Its protein product is CARSKPRDRASYEQYF.

V and J are TRBV7-2 and TRBJ2-5; 9 bases are a match to TRBD1. The CDR3 contains 16 residues. The germline V gene has CDR1 SGHTA and CDR2 FQGNSA. The J segment lost 5 bases and the V segment lost 4 bases, leaving 11 bases of the junction unmatched. The CDR3, as DNA: TGTGCCAGCAGCTATTCCGGGACAGGGAGGGGTGAGACCCAGTACTTC. It yields the protein CASSYSGTGRGETQYF.

The V and J genes are TRBV7-3 and TRBJ2-7; D is ambiguous. The V and J ends lost 3 bases and 2 bases respectively, with 17 bases between them. Germline V gene data show CDR1 as SGHTA and CDR2 as FQGTGA. The CDR3 has 16 residues. In DNA, the CDR3 is TGTGCCAGCAGCTTTCTTATAACTTCACCTCCCTACGAGCAGTACTTC. The encoded protein is CASSFLITSPPYEQYF.

The V call is TRBV6-5, the J call TRBJ2-1; TRBD2 aligns across 11 bases. V was pared by 7 bases and J by 6 bases, with 8 bases of the junction left unmatched. The CDR3 length is 15 residues. Per germline, CDR1 MNHEY and CDR2 SVGAGI. CDR3 in amino acids: CASNPGLAGTNEQFF. The CDR3 coding sequence is TGTGCCAGCAATCCAGGACTAGCGGGCACCAATGAGCAGTTCTTC.

The chain employs TRBV6-5 and TRBJ2-7; 9 bases are shared with TRBD1. The CDR3 runs 15 residues. With V trimmed by 0 bases and J by 5 bases, 5 bases remained unmatched. Germline CDR1 and CDR2: MNHEY and SVGAGI. The CDR3, as DNA: TGTGCCAGCAGTTACTCCGCGGACAGGGGCCACGAGCAGTACTTC. Translating gives CASSYSADRGHEQYF.

The V gene is TRBV4-3, the J gene TRBJ2-7, with TRBD2 matching 8 bases. The V gene end was trimmed by 0 bases and the J gene end by 5 bases; junction bases not matched to a gene: 12. The CDR3 spans 17 residues. Germline V gene data show CDR1 as LGHNA and CDR2 as YSLEER. CDR3 nucleotide sequence: TGCGCCAGCAGCCAAGATTACCGGGAGGGCCGAGAAGACGAGCAGTACTTC. It translates to CASSQDYREGREDEQYF.

This rearrangement joins TRBV9 to TRBJ1-1, with no clear D. The CDR3 contains 15 residues. Germline CDR1 is SGDLS and CDR2 is YYNGEE. V gave up 3 bases and J gave up 1 base, with 13 bases separating them. Written as DNA, the CDR3 is TGTGCCAGCAGCGGGGCGGGGAAGGAGAACACTGAAGCTTTCTTT. This codes for CASSGAGKENTEAFF.

This sequence joins TRBV2 and TRBJ2-6; 7 bases are a match to TRBD1. The J segment lost 0 bases and the V segment lost 0 bases, leaving 14 bases of the junction unmatched. The V gene's germline CDR1 is SNHLY and CDR2 FYNNEI. The CDR3 runs to 21 residues. CDR3 DNA: TGTGCCAGCAGTGAAGCGCTTCGTACAGGGGCCCAACTCTCTGGGGCCAACGTCCTGACTTTC. Translation: CASSEALRTGAQLSGANVLTF.

In this sample, this clone turned up once. V is TRBV5-8 and J is TRBJ2-7, with D perhaps TRBD1 (5 bases). Between the trimmed V and J ends, which lost 5 bases and 2 bases, there was a span of 20 bases. From germline, CDR1 is SGHTS and CDR2 YDEGEE. This CDR3 has 16 amino acids. The CDR3 spells CASSRKGRIHPYEQYF. As DNA, the CDR3 is TGTGCCAGCAGTCGCAAGGGGCGTATCCACCCCTACGAGCAGTACTTC.

The V gene is TRBV27, the J gene TRBJ2-1, with TRBD2 identical over 9 bases. The V segment lost 3 bases and the J segment 5 bases; nucleotides outside the gene matches: 5. Per the germline V gene, CDR1 is MNHEY and CDR2 is SMNVEV (reference sequence). The length of the CDR3 is 15 residues. The CDR3 nucleotides are TGTGCCAGCAGTTTGAGTCTAGCGGGACACAATGAGCAGTTCTTC. Translating gives CASSLSLAGHNEQFF.

The rearrangement joins TRBV4-3 to TRBJ2-5; D call uncertain. The CDR3 extends over 15 amino acids. V was trimmed by 0 bases and J by 5 bases, leaving 13 bases between them. Germline values: CDR1 LGHNA, CDR2 YSLEER. The CDR3 spells CASSQERSFQETQYF. The CDR3 bases are TGCGCCAGCAGCCAAGAGCGGAGTTTTCAGGAGACCCAGTACTTC.

The V gene is TRBV27, the J gene TRBJ2-7; D remains ambiguous. V lost 5 bases and J 6 bases, leaving 14 bases between the germline ends. The CDR3 has 13 residues. CDR1 and CDR2 from the germline V gene are MNHEY and SMNVEV (reference sequence). CDR3 bases: TGTGCCAGCAGTCCCTTCTACAGTGGCGAGCAGTACTTC. It codes for CASSPFYSGEQYF.

This chain joins TRBV4-2 and TRBJ2-3, with a weak D call TRBD2 (6 bases). Trimming left V 4 bases short and J 6 bases short, with 11 bases between. Germline V CDR1 and CDR2: LGHNA, YNFKEQ. The CDR3 has 13 amino acids. The DNA for the CDR3 is TGTGCCAGCAGCCCGGGGGAAGCCGATACGCAGTATTTT. It specifies CASSPGEADTQYF.

This clone is a singleton in its sample. This rearrangement joins TRBV9 to TRBJ1-1, with D maybe TRBD1 (5 bases). Looked up from germline, CDR1 is SGDLS and CDR2 is YYNGEE. This CDR3 region has 16 residues. V shed 4 bases and J shed 1 base, with 17 bases lying between them. In DNA form, the CDR3 reads TGTGCCAGCAGCAGGACGACCGACAGTTGGAACACTGAAGCTTTCTTT. It codes for CASSRTTDSWNTEAFF.

The chain links TRBV9 to TRBJ2-3, with 14 bases aligning to TRBD2. Trimming cost V 4 bases and J 3 bases; bases outside gene matches: 19. The CDR3 runs 21 residues. From germline, CDR1 is SGDLS and CDR2 YYNGEE. The CDR3: CASSTPGLAGELSRGTDTQYF. CDR3 DNA: TGTGCCAGCAGCACCCCGGGACTAGCGGGAGAACTGTCCAGAGGAACAGATACGCAGTATTTT.

The rearrangement links TRBV5-6 to TRBJ1-2; D might be TRBD1 (5 bases). Germline values: CDR1 SGHDT, CDR2 YYEEEE. Trimming removed 2 bases from V and 8 bases from J, with 7 bases in between. This CDR3 spans 11 amino acids. Written as DNA, the CDR3 is TGTGCCAGCAGCTTTAGGGGAGGCTACACCTTC. This translates into CASSFRGGYTF. The variable domain in full, completed from reference TRBV5-6 and TRBJ1-2, reads DAGVTQSPTHLIKTRGQQVTLRCSPKSGHDTVSWYQQALGQGPQFIFQYYEEEERQRGNFPDRFSGHQFPNYSSELNVNALLLGDSALYLCASSFRGGYTFGSGTRLTVV.